What follows are 26 T cell receptor beta chains derived from one specimen sequenced in a study of cytomegalovirus exposure and HLA in healthy donors. With 60 Vbeta and 13 Jbeta primers, the PCR was carried out. Data came from immunoSEQ multiplex PCR; TCRdb stores just in-frame clones and leaves some out. Of roughly 100,000 clones listed, about 70% were seen once; the top ten hold roughly 0.76%. Sequenced input: PBMCs. The receptors derive from a boy between 10 and 17 years old in good health and CMV-seronegative.

The V gene is TRBV5-4, the J gene TRBJ1-3; TRBD1 aligns across 9 bases. The CDR3 extends over 15 amino acids. Germline-derived CDR1 and CDR2 are SGHNT and YYREEE (reference sequence). The V gene end was trimmed by 5 bases and the J gene end by 0 bases; junction bases not matched to a gene: 3. The CDR3 nucleotides read TGTGCCAGCAGGGGACAGGGAAGCTCTGGAAACACCATATATTTT. Translation gives CASRGQGSSGNTIYF.

This rearrangement joins TRBV7-2 to TRBJ1-4; D unclear. Per the germline V gene, CDR1 is SGHTA and CDR2 is FQGNSA. The CDR3 extends over 15 amino acids. Trimming removed 1 base at V and 4 bases at J, with 10 bases between. The CDR3, as DNA: TGTGCCAGCAGCTTAGTAGTGCGCTTTAATGAAAAACTGTTTTTT. This encodes CASSLVVRFNEKLFF.

This clone was detected a few times. The chain couples TRBV15 to TRBJ2-5; TRBD2 matches at 7 bases. TRBJ2-7 matches the DNA end more closely, so the J call is doubtful. This CDR3 comprises 14 residues. Germline lookup yields CDR1 LNHNV and CDR2 YYDKDF (reference sequence). DNA of the CDR3: TGTGCCACCAGCGGTTACGGGGGGTCGTACGAGCAGTACTTC. Protein sequence: CATSGYGGSYEQYF.

In its sample, this clone was seen a few times. This chain links TRBV7-9 with TRBJ2-7; TRBD1 might be the D (6 bases). This CDR3 spans 13 amino acids. CDR1 is SEHNR and CDR2 is FQNEAQ in the germline V gene (reference sequence). V was clipped by 5 bases and J by 6 bases, with 14 bases between them. The CDR3 bases are TGTGCCAGCAGCCCCACAGGGTATGGCGAGCAGTACTTC. Encoded protein: CASSPTGYGEQYF.

The chain recombines TRBV5-6 with TRBJ1-2; D gene uncertain. CDR3 size: 13 residues. The germline CDR1 and CDR2 sequences are SGHDT and YYEEEE. V lost 2 bases, J lost 0 bases, and 5 bases lay in between. The DNA of the CDR3 is TGTGCCAGCAGCTTAATAGCTAACTATGGCTACACCTTC. Protein: CASSLIANYGYTF.

V and J are TRBV11-2 and TRBJ2-5, with 7 bases lining up with TRBD1. This CDR3 is built from 19 residues. With V trimmed by 5 bases and J by 5 bases, 23 bases remained unmatched. Germline CDR1 and CDR2: SGHAT and FQNNGV. CDR3 in amino acids: CASSPGTAYSAMAVETQYF. The DNA of the CDR3 is TGTGCCAGCAGCCCCGGGACAGCTTACTCCGCCATGGCAGTGGAGACCCAGTACTTC.

This clone was seen a handful of times. The chain recombines TRBV6-4 with TRBJ1-6; no definite D call. Trimming pared 4 bases from V and 11 bases from J, leaving 18 bases between. In germline, CDR1 is MRHNA, CDR2 SNTAGT. The CDR3 runs 15 residues. This CDR3 reads CASSVPPQERPPLHF. Written as DNA, the CDR3 is TGTGCCAGCAGTGTCCCCCCGCAGGAAAGACCACCCCTCCACTTT.

V and J are TRBV5-4 and TRBJ2-1; no firm D call. The CDR3 runs 12 residues. Trimming took off 2 bases at V and 5 bases at J, with 5 bases between the two ends. CDR1 SGHNT and CDR2 YYREEE come from the germline V gene (reference sequence). In DNA form, the CDR3 reads TGTGCCAGCAGCTTCGCTAACAATGAGCAGTTCTTC. Its protein is CASSFANNEQFF.

V gene TRBV5-1 combines with J gene TRBJ2-7; TRBD1 aligns across 9 bases. V was pared by 4 bases and J by 3 bases, with 8 bases of the junction left unmatched. Germline CDR1 is SGHRS and CDR2 is YFSETQ. The CDR3 totals 15 residues. Here the CDR3 reads CASSRGDRDYYEQYF. The CDR3 coding sequence is TGCGCCAGCAGCCGGGGGGACAGGGACTACTACGAGCAGTACTTC.

The rearrangement links TRBV11-2 to TRBJ1-6; D not resolved. Germline V gene data show CDR1 as SGHAT and CDR2 as FQNNGV. The germline V and J ends were trimmed by 0 bases and 6 bases, with 9 bases remaining between them. The CDR3 covers 15 residues. CDR3 region: CASSLEASGNSPLHF. CDR3 DNA: TGTGCCAGCAGCTTAGAGGCGAGCGGTAATTCACCCCTCCACTTT. Together with reference TRBV11-2 and TRBJ1-6, the CDR3 gives the full variable domain: EAGVAQSPRYKIIEKRQSVAFWCNPISGHATLYWYQQILGQGPKLLIQFQNNGVVDDSQLPKDRFSAERLKGVDSTLKIQPAKLEDSAVYLCASSLEASGNSPLHFGNGTRLTVT.

The chain has TRBV6-1 and TRBJ2-1; D ambiguous. The CDR3 loop spans 13 amino acids. Trimming took off 0 bases at V and 6 bases at J, with 6 bases between the two ends. Germline V gene lookup returns CDR1 MNHNS and CDR2 SASEGT. The CDR3 region is CASSEAPGNEQFF. The CDR3, as DNA: TGTGCCAGCAGTGAAGCCCCCGGCAATGAGCAGTTCTTC.

The chain joins TRBV5-3 to TRBJ2-7; 11 nucleotides agree with TRBD2. TRBV5-3 qualifies as an ORF whose function is uncertain. The CDR3 covers 14 residues. The trim removed 5 bases at V and 3 bases at J, leaving 4 bases unmatched. CDR3 in DNA: TGTGCCAGAAGTTCACTAGCGGGAGTCTACGAGCAGTACTTC. Protein product: CARSSLAGVYEQYF.

The chain employs TRBV9 and TRBJ1-1, with D possibly matching TRBD1 (5 bases). V shed 0 bases and J shed 1 base, with 13 bases lying between them. Germline assignment: CDR1 SGDLS and CDR2 YYNGEE. CDR3 length: 16 amino acids. CDR3 sequence (DNA): TGTGCCAGCAGCGTAGGTCAGGGCTTGACGAACACTGAAGCTTTCTTT. Its translation is CASSVGQGLTNTEAFF. Based on the CDR3 plus reference TRBV9 and TRBJ1-1, the full variable domain is DSGVTQTPKHLITATGQRVTLRCSPRSGDLSVYWYQQSLDQGLQFLIQYYNGEERAKGNILERFSAQQFPDLHSELNLSSLELGDSALYFCASSVGQGLTNTEAFFGQGTRLTVV.

Remarks on this clone: A read error is likely, as this CDR3 ends without the conserved phenylalanine or tryptophan. The V gene is TRBV28, the J gene TRBJ1-5; 8 nucleotides line up with TRBD1. CDR3 size: 15 residues. From germline, CDR1 is MDHEN and CDR2 SYDVKM. V lost 7 bases to trimming and J lost 3 bases; unmatched junction nucleotides: 8. Here the CDR3 reads CASNPSGQDNQPQHV. The CDR3 coding sequence is TGTGCCAGCAACCCCTCGGGACAGGACAATCAGCCCCAGCATGTT.

This sequence joins TRBV6-1 and TRBJ1-1; no definite D call. V lost 4 bases and J lost 4, with 7 bases in between. The CDR3 has 12 amino acids. Germline CDR1 MNHNS, CDR2 SASEGT. DNA of the CDR3: TGTGCCAGCAGTGTACGGGGCACTGAAGCTTTCTTT. Translation gives CASSVRGTEAFF.

The chain uses TRBV5-1 and TRBJ1-3; D not resolved. The germline CDR1 and CDR2 sequences are SGHRS and YFSETQ. The CDR3 is 15 amino acids. Trimming removed 6 bases at V and 0 bases at J, with 13 bases between. The CDR3 loop reads CASTQEPSSGNTIYF. CDR3 sequence (DNA): TGCGCCAGCACCCAAGAGCCTAGCTCTGGAAACACCATATATTTT.

This clone was seen more than once but under ten times. The chain employs TRBV4-2 and TRBJ2-7; 11 bases match TRBD1. Trimming took 1 base from V and 3 from J; bases not matched to a gene: 2. Germline values: CDR1 LGHNA, CDR2 YNFKEQ. This CDR3 contains 15 residues. Here the CDR3 DNA reads TGTGCCAGCAGCCAAGGGACAGGGGGCAGCTACGAGCAGTACTTC. This gives the protein CASSQGTGGSYEQYF.

In regard to this clone: The same CDR3 is also encoded by other DNA sequences in this sample. This chain links TRBV30 with TRBJ2-3, with 15 bases lining up with TRBD2. The CDR3 sequence is 17 residues long. Trimming cost V 3 bases and J 6 bases; bases outside gene matches: 10. CDR1 is GTSNPN, CDR2 SVGIG, per germline (reference sequence). The CDR3 coding sequence is TGTGCCTGGAGCAAAGGACTAGCGGGGGGGGTCACGGATACGCAGTATTTT. It translates to CAWSKGLAGGVTDTQYF. Using reference TRBV30 and TRBJ2-3 for the parts outside the CDR3, the full variable domain is SQTIHQWPATLVQPVGSPLSLECTVEGTSNPNLYWYRQAAGRGLQLLFYSVGIGQISSEVPQNLSASRPQDRQFILSSKKLLLSDSGFYLCAWSKGLAGGVTDTQYFGPGTRLTVL.

V and J are TRBV5-4 and TRBJ2-3; 9 positions agree with TRBD1. Unmatched junction bases numbered 12, after V lost 4 bases and J lost 6 bases. This CDR3 region has 16 residues. Germline V CDR1 and CDR2: SGHNT, YYREEE (reference sequence). For the CDR3, the DNA is TGTGCCAGCAGCCGTGGACAGGGGACGTTCTGGGATACGCAGTATTTT. It yields the protein CASSRGQGTFWDTQYF. Looking up the rest from reference TRBV5-4 and TRBJ2-3 gives the full variable domain: ETGVTQSPTHLIKTRGQQVTLRCSSQSGHNTVSWYQQALGQGPQFIFQYYREEENGRGNFPPRFSGLQFPNYSSELNVNALELDDSALYLCASSRGQGTFWDTQYFGPGTRLTVL.

The chain combines TRBV9 with TRBJ2-1; D ambiguous. The CDR3 covers 14 residues. The V gene's germline CDR1 is SGDLS and CDR2 YYNGEE. Deletions cut 4 bases from V and 10 bases from J, with 18 bases between. The CDR3 protein is CASSPQTLSREQFF. Here the CDR3 DNA reads TGTGCCAGCAGCCCCCAGACCCTATCGAGGGAGCAGTTCTTC. Supplemented by reference TRBV9 and TRBJ2-1, the full variable domain reads DSGVTQTPKHLITATGQRVTLRCSPRSGDLSVYWYQQSLDQGLQFLIQYYNGEERAKGNILERFSAQQFPDLHSELNLSSLELGDSALYFCASSPQTLSREQFFGPGTRLTVL.

The V call is TRBV5-6, the J call TRBJ1-1, with D perhaps matching TRBD1 (5 bases). V shed 4 bases and J shed 7 bases, with 23 bases lying between them. CDR3 length: 16 residues. The germline gives CDR1 SGHDT, CDR2 YYEEEE. CDR3 protein: CASSRSTQAGRDEAFF. In DNA, the CDR3 is TGTGCCAGCAGCCGATCCACCCAGGCAGGGAGGGATGAAGCTTTCTTT.

The chain uses TRBV18 and TRBJ1-3; D is perhaps TRBD1 (5 bases). Germline V gene sequence: CDR1 KGHSH, CDR2 LQKENI. The CDR3 contains 17 residues. With 3 bases removed from V and 0 bases from J, the gap between germline ends came to 15 bases. CDR3 loop: CASSPLIQDISGNTIYF. CDR3 DNA sequence: TGTGCCAGCTCACCTCTAATACAGGATATCTCTGGAAACACCATATATTTT.

This clone was seen only once. The V call is TRBV27, the J call TRBJ2-2, with 10 bases that match TRBD2. This CDR3 has 18 amino acids. Germline V gene lookup returns CDR1 MNHEY and CDR2 SMNVEV (reference sequence). Unmatched junction bases numbered 10, after V lost 1 base and J lost 5 bases. In nucleotides, the CDR3 is TGTGCCAGCAGTTTATTCTCGGTTCGAGCGGGGGGGACCGGGGAGCTGTTTTTT. As protein: CASSLFSVRAGGTGELFF.

This clone has more than one count but fewer than ten. The genes are TRBV10-3 and TRBJ2-6, with 7 positions matching TRBD1. The CDR3 spans 17 residues. Germline V gene lookup returns CDR1 ENHRY and CDR2 SYGVKD. V trimming: 2 bases; J trimming: 2 bases; junction bases outside the gene matches: 6. This CDR3 is CAISEEGGATGANVLTF. The CDR3 DNA is TGTGCCATCAGTGAGGAAGGGGGCGCAACTGGGGCCAACGTCCTGACTTTC.

The chain uses TRBV10-3 and TRBJ2-6, with 8 bases fitting TRBD1. The germline CDR1 and CDR2 sequences are ENHRY and SYGVKD. Losses at the gene ends were 6 bases for V and 3 bases for J; bases not matched to a gene: 7. This CDR3 has 16 amino acids. CDR3 coding DNA: TGTGCCATCAGCAGTCAAGGGACAGGTGGGGCCAACGTCCTGACTTTC. This sequence encodes CAISSQGTGGANVLTF.

V and J are TRBV28 and TRBJ2-5, with D possibly TRBD1 on 6 matching bases. V gave up 2 bases and J gave up 1 base, with 17 bases separating them. The V gene's germline CDR1 is MDHEN and CDR2 SYDVKM. This CDR3 comprises 17 residues. Here the CDR3 DNA reads TGTGCCAGCAGTTTAGGACAGTTTTCTGGGATCCAAGAGACCCAGTACTTC. Protein: CASSLGQFSGIQETQYF.